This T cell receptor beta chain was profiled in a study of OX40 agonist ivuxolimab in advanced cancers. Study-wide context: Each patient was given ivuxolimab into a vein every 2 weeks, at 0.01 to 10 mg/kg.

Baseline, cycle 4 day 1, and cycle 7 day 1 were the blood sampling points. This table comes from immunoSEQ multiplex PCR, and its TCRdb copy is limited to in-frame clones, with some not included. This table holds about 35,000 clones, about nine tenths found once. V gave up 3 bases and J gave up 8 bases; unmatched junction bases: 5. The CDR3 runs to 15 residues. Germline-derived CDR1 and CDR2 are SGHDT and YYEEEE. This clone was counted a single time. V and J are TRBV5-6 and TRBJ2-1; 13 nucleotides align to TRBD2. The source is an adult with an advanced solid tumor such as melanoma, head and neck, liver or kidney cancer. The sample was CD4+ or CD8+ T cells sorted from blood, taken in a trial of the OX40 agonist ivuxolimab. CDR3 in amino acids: CASSWTSGRGDEQFF. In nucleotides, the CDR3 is TGTGCCAGCAGCTGGACTAGCGGGAGAGGCGATGAGCAGTTCTTC.